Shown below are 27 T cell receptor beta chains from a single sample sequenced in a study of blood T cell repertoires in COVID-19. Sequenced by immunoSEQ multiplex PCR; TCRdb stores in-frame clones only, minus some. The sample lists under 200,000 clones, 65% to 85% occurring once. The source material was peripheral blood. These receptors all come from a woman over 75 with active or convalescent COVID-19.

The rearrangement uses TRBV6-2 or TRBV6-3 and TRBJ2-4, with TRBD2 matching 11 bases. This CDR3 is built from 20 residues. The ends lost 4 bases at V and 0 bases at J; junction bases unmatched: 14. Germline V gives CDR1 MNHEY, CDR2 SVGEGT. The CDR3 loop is CASSSLLAGEGALAKNIQYF. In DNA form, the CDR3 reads TGTGCCAGCAGTTCTCTACTAGCGGGGGAAGGAGCTCTAGCCAAAAACATTCAGTACTTC.

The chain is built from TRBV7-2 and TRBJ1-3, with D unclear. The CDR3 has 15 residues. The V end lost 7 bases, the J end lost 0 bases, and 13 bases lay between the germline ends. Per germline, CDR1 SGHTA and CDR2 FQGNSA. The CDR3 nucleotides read TGTGCCAGCACCCTGGGCGGGTACTCTGGAAACACCATATATTTT. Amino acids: CASTLGGYSGNTIYF.

The CDR3 DNA follows: TGTGCCAGTATTGGAGGGAGTACTGAAGCTTTCTTT. It translates to CASIGGSTEAFF. The genes are TRBV7-8 and TRBJ1-1; unclear D gene. The CDR3 has 12 residues. The V end was cut by 9 bases, the J end by 5 bases, with 13 bases between. Germline-derived CDR1 and CDR2 are SGHVS and FQNEAQ. Complete variable domain (other parts from reference TRBV7-8 and TRBJ1-1): GAGVSQSPRYKVAKRGQDVALRCDPISGHVSLFWYQQALGQGPEFLTYFQNEAQLDKSGLPSDRFFAERPEGSVSTLKIQRTQQEDSAVYLCASIGGSTEAFFGQGTRLTVV.

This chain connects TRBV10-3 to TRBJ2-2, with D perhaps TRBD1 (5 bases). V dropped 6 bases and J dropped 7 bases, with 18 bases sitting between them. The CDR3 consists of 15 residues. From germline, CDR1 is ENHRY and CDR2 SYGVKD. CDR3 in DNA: TGTGCCATCAGGAAGGGGAACGGACCGGGCGGGGAGCTGTTTTTT. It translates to CAIRKGNGPGGELFF.

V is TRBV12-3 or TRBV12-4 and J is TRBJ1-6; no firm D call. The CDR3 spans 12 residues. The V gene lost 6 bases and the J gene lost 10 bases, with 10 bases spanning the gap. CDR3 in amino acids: CASRTETSPLHF. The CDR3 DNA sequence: TGTGCCAGCAGAACTGAGACATCACCCCTCCACTTT.

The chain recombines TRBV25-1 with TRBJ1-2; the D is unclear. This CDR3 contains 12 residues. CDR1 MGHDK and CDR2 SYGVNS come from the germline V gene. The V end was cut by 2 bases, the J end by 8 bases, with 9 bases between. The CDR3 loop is CASSETGWGYTF. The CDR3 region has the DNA TGTGCCAGCAGTGAAACGGGTTGGGGCTACACCTTC.

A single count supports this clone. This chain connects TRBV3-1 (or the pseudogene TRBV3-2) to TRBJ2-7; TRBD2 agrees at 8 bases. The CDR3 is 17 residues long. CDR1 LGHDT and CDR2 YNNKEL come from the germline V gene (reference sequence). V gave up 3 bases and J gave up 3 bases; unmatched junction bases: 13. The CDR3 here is CASSHVPVGLARYEQYF. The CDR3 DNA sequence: TGTGCCAGCAGCCATGTTCCGGTCGGACTAGCACGCTACGAGCAGTACTTC.

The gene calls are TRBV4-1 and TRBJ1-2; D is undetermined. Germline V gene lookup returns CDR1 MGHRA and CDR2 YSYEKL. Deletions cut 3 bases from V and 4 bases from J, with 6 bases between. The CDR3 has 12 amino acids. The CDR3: CASSHSLYGYTF. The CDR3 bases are TGCGCCAGCAGCCATAGTCTCTATGGCTACACCTTC.

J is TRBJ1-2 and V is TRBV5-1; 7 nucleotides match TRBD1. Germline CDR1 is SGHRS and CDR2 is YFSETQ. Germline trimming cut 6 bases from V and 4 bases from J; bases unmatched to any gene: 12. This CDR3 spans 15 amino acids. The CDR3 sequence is CASTYGTEPPYGYTF. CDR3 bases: TGCGCCAGCACCTATGGGACAGAACCTCCCTATGGCTACACCTTC.

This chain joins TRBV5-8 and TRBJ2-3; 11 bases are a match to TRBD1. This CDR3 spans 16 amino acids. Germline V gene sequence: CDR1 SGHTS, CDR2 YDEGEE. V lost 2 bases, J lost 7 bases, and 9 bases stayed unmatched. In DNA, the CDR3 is TGTGCCAGCAGCTTTTACGGGACAGGGGGACCCTATACGCAGTATTTT. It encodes CASSFYGTGGPYTQYF. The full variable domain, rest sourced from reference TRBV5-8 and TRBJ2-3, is EAGVTQSPTHLIKTRGQQATLRCSPISGHTSVYWYQQALGLGLQFLLWYDEGEERNRGNFPPRFSGRQFPNYSSELNVNALELEDSALYLCASSFYGTGGPYTQYFGPGTRLTVL.

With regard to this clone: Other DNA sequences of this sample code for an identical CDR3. CDR3 DNA sequence: TGTGCCAGCAGTTTAGGACAGGGCTCCTACGAGCAGTACTTC. As protein: CASSLGQGSYEQYF. J is TRBJ2-7 and V is TRBV27; 8 bases map to TRBD1. The CDR3 runs to 14 residues. Germline CDR1 is MNHEY and CDR2 is SMNVEV (reference sequence). V shed 2 bases, J shed 0 bases, and the junction held 0 bases outside the gene matches.

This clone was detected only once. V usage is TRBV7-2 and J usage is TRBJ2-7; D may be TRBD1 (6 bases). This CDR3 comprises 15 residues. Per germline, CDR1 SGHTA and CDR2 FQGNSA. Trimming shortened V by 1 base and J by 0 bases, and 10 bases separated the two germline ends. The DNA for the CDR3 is TGTGCCAGCAGCTTAGACCCAGGGGACTCCTACGAGCAGTACTTC. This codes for CASSLDPGDSYEQYF. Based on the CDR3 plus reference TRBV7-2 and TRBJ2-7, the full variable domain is GAGVSQSPSNKVTEKGKDVELRCDPISGHTALYWYRQSLGQGLEFLIYFQGNSAPDKSGLPSDRFSAERTGGSVSTLTIQRTQQEDSAVYLCASSLDPGDSYEQYFGPGTRLTVT.

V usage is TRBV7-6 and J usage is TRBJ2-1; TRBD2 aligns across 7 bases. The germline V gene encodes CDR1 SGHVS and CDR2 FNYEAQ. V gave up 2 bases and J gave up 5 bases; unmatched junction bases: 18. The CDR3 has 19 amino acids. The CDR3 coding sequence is TGTGCCAGCAGCTTAACCTACCGGGGGGTCTTAGGTATGGACAATGAGCAGTTCTTC. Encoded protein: CASSLTYRGVLGMDNEQFF.

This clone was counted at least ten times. The CDR3 coding sequence is TGTGCCAGCAGCTTAAGATTAGCACCCGGGGAGCTGTTTTTT. Translating it yields CASSLRLAPGELFF. The chain recombines TRBV5-5 with TRBJ2-2; D gene uncertain. Trimming left V 2 bases short and J 6 bases short, with 11 bases between. The germline CDR1 and CDR2 sequences are SGHKS and YYEKEE (reference sequence). The CDR3 runs to 14 residues.

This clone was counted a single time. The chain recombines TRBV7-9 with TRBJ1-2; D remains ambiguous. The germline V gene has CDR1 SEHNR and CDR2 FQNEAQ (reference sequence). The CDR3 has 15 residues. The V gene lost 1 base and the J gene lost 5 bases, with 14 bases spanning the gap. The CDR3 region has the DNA TGTGCCAGCAGCTTAGTTATGCGGGATCTATATGGCTACACCTTC. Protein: CASSLVMRDLYGYTF.

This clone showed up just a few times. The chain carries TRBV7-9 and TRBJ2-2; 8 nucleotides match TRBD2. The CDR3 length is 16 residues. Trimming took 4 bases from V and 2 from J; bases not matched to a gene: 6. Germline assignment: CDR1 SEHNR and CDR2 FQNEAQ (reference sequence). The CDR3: CASSSPGGVNTGELFF. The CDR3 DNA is TGTGCCAGCAGCTCCCCGGGGGGGGTAAACACCGGGGAGCTGTTTTTT.

The CDR3 reads CASSIRAGSTDTQYF. The CDR3, as DNA: TGTGCCAGTAGTATAAGGGCAGGGTCCACAGATACGCAGTATTTT. The chain couples TRBV19 to TRBJ2-3; the D gene is possibly TRBD1 (5 bases). V was cut by 2 bases and J by 2 bases, with 11 bases left in between. This CDR3 has 15 amino acids. CDR1 LNHDA and CDR2 SQIVND come from the germline V gene (reference sequence).

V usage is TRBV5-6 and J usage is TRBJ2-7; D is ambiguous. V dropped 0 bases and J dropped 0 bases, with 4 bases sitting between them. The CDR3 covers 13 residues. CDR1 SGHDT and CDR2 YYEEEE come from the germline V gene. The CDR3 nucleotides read TGTGCCAGCAGCTTGGACACCTCCTACGAGCAGTACTTC. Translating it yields CASSLDTSYEQYF.

CDR3 sequence (DNA): TGTGCCAGCAGCCAAGGGACAACCTCCACCGGGGAGCTGTTTTTT. Translated: CASSQGTTSTGELFF. The chain uses TRBV7-6 and TRBJ2-2; possibly TRBD1 for D (6 bases). Per germline, CDR1 SGHVS and CDR2 FNYEAQ. With 5 bases removed from V and 4 bases from J, the gap between germline ends came to 14 bases. The CDR3 spans 15 residues. The entire variable domain, with the rest obtained from reference TRBV7-6 and TRBJ2-2, is as follows: GAGVSQSPRYKVTKRGQDVALRCDPISGHVSLYWYRQALGQGPEFLTYFNYEAQQDKSGLPNDRFSAERPEGSISTLTIQRTEQRDSAMYRCASSQGTTSTGELFFGEGSRLTVL.

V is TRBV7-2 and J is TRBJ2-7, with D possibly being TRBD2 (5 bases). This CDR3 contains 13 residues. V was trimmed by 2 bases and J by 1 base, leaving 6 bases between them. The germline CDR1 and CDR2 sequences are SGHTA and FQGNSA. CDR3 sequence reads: CASSLPGSYEQYF. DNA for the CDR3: TGTGCCAGCAGCTTACCGGGATCCTACGAGCAGTACTTC.

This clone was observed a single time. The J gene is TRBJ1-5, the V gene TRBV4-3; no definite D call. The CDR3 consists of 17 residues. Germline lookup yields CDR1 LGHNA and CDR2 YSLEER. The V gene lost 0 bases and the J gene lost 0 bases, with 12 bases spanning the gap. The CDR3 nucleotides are TGCGCCAGCAGCCAAGAGTTGACACCTCTTAGCAATCAGCCCCAGCATTTT. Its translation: CASSQELTPLSNQPQHF.

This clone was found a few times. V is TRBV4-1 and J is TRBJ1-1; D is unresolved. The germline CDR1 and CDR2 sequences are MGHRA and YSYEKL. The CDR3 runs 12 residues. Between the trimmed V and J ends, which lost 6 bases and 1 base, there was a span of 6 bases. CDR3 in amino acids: CASSAENTEAFF. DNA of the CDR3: TGCGCCAGCAGTGCGGAGAACACTGAAGCTTTCTTT.

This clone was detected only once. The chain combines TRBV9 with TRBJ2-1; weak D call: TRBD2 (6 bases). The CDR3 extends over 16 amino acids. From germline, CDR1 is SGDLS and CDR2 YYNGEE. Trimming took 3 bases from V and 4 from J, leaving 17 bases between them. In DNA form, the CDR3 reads TGTGCCAGCAGCGCGTCCGAGGGCGGGGCTTACAATGAGCAGTTCTTC. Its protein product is CASSASEGGAYNEQFF.

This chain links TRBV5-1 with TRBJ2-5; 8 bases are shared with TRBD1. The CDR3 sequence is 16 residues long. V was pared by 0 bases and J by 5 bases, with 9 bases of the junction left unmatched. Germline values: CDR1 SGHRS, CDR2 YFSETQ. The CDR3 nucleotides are TGCGCCAGCAGCTTGGCCCCGACAGGGGATGAGGAGACCCAGTACTTC. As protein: CASSLAPTGDEETQYF.

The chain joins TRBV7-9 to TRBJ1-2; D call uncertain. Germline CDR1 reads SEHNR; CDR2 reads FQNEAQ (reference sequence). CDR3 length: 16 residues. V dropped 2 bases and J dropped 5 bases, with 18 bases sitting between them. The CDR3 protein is CASSLRSLASGYGYTF. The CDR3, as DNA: TGTGCCAGCAGCTTAAGGTCTCTGGCCAGCGGGTATGGCTACACCTTC.

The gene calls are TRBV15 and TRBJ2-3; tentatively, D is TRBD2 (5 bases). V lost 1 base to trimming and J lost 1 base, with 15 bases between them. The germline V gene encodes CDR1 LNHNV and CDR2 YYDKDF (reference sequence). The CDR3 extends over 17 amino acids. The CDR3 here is CATSRAAWGARTDTQYF. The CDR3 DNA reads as TGTGCCACCAGCAGAGCGGCGTGGGGAGCCCGCACAGATACGCAGTATTTT.

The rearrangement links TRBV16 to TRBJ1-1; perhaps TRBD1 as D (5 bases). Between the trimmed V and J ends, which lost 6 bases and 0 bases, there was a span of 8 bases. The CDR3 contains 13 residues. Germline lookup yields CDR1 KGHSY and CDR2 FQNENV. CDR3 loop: CASRNRLNTEAFF. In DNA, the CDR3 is TGTGCCAGCAGGAACAGGCTGAACACTGAAGCTTTCTTT.